This TCR beta chain is from a study of beta chain features in type 1 diabetes. Regarding the study as a whole: Whether HLA type affects TCRB rearrangement stayed undetermined in the present work. Shorter templates may be favored by PCR, equally so in patients and controls.

In its sample, this clone was seen a few times. Its antigen is as yet unknown. This CDR3 contains 15 residues. The V gene's germline CDR1 is MNHNY and CDR2 SVGAGI (reference sequence). J lost 4 bases, V lost 10 bases, and 11 bases had no gene match. TCRB transcripts that were expressed got sequenced, as all of the isolated RNA had been reverse transcribed. Assay used: immunoSEQ multiplex PCR; TCRdb lists only in-frame clones, some missing. The sample contains 300,000 to 350,000 clones, 8% of which appear only once. The clonotype originates from a woman under 30 in good health. What was sequenced was central memory CD4+ T cells from blood. The rearrangement uses TRBV6-6 and TRBJ2-2; TRBD1 agrees at 8 bases. CDR3: CAIYRGALGTGELFF. The CDR3 DNA follows: TGTGCCATATACAGGGGGGCCCTAGGCACCGGGGAGCTGTTTTTT.